These 2 T cell receptor beta chains came from one sample sequenced in a study of T cells in narcolepsy. Clones were sequenced by immunoSEQ multiplex PCR, and TCRdb holds only the in-frame ones, with some missing. The sample lists more than 30,000 clones, more than 75% occurring once. The specimen sequenced was CD45RA- memory CD4+ T cells from PBMCs. These receptors all come from a human donor with narcolepsy.

The rearrangement links TRBV19 to TRBJ2-6; 13 bases line up with TRBD2. From germline, CDR1 is LNHDA and CDR2 SQIVND (reference sequence). V lost 7 bases and J lost 2; bases outside the gene matches: 14. CDR3 length equals 20 residues. The CDR3: CASKEETSGRQLPGANVLTF. The CDR3 DNA sequence: TGTGCCAGTAAGGAAGAGACTAGCGGGAGGCAACTCCCTGGGGCCAACGTCCTGACTTTC.

This chain joins TRBV6-5 and TRBJ2-6; D is unclear. There are 14 residues in the CDR3. With 9 bases removed from V and 2 bases from J, the gap between germline ends came to 11 bases. The germline V gene has CDR1 MNHEY and CDR2 SVGAGI. CDR3 sequence: CASSRRTGANVLTF. The CDR3, as DNA: TGTGCCAGTAGCAGGAGAACTGGGGCCAACGTCCTGACTTTC.